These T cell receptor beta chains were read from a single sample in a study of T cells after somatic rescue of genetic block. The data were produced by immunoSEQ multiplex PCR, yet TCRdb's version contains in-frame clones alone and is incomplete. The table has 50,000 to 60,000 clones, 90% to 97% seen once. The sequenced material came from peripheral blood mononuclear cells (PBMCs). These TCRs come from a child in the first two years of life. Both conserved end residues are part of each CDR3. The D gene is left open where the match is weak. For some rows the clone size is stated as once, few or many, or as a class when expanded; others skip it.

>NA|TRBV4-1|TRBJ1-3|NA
CASSQQGQNTIYF
TGCGCCAGCAGCCAACAGGGACAAAACACCATATATTTT
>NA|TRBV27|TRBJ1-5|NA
CASRREAASNQPQHF
TGTGCCAGCAGGCGAGAGGCGGCTAGCAATCAGCCCCAGCATTTT
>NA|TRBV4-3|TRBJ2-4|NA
CASSQGWGLLAKNIQYF
TGCGCCAGCAGCCAAGGTTGGGGCCTTTTAGCCAAAAACATTCAGTACTTC
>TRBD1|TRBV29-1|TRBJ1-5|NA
CSVREGGPNQPQHF
TGCAGCGTAAGGGAAGGGGGCCCCAATCAGCCCCAGCATTTT
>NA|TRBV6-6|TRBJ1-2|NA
CATTRQPFYGYTF
TGTGCCACCACCCGACAGCCCTTCTATGGCTACACCTTC
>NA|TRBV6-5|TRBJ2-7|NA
CASSYTGISYEQYF
TGTGCCAGCAGTTACACCGGGATCAGCTACGAGCAGTACTTC
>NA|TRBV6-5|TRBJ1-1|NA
CASSSRVRDTEAFF
TGTGCCAGCAGTTCCCGGGTAAGGGACACTGAAGCTTTCTTT
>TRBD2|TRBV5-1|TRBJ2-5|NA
CASSLASGRAETQYF
TGCGCCAGCAGCTTGGCTAGCGGGAGGGCAGAGACCCAGTACTTC
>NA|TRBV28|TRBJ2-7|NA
CASSRDGYEQYF
TGTGCCAGCAGCCGGGACGGCTACGAGCAGTACTTC
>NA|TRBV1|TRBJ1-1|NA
CTSSQSRNTEAFF
TGCACCAGCAGCCAATCGCGGAACACTGAAGCTTTCTTT
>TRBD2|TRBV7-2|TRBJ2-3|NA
CASSWTSGSVDTQYF
TGTGCCAGCAGCTGGACTAGCGGGAGTGTCGATACGCAGTATTTT
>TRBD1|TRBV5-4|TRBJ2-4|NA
CASSLAPWTGTKNIQYF
TGTGCCAGCAGCTTGGCCCCTTGGACAGGGACCAAAAACATTCAGTACTTC
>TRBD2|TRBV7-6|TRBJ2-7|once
CASSRGLAGDYSLYEQYF
TGTGCCAGCAGCCGGGGACTAGCGGGAGACTACTCTCTCTACGAGCAGTACTTC
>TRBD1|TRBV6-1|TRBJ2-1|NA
CASSRDRGPREQFF
TGTGCCAGCTCGCGGGACAGGGGGCCGAGGGAGCAGTTCTTC
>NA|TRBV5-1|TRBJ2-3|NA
CASSLVGTLLTDTQYF
TGCGCCAGCAGCTTGGTTGGCACCCTCCTCACAGATACGCAGTATTTT
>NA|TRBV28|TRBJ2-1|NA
CASSGSRYEQFF
TGTGCCAGCAGCGGGAGTAGGTATGAGCAGTTCTTC
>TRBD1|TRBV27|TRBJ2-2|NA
CASSFGTGGTGELFF
TGTGCCAGCAGTTTCGGGACAGGGGGCACCGGGGAGCTGTTTTTT
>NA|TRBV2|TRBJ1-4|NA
CASSEASRSNEKLFF
TGTGCCAGCAGTGAAGCTTCGCGGTCGAATGAAAAACTGTTTTTT
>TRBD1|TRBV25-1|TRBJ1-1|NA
CASSESIQGDTEAFF
TGTGCCAGCAGTGAATCTATCCAGGGGGACACTGAAGCTTTCTTT
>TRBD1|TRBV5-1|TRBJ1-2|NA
CASSLEDRLYGYTF
TGCGCCAGCAGCTTGGAGGACAGGCTCTATGGCTACACCTTC
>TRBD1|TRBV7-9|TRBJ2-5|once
CASSVRQGRQYF
TGTGCCAGCAGCGTACGACAGGGACGCCAGTACTTC
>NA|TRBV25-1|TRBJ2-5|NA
CASSVIAGPKETQYF
TGTGCCAGCAGTGTAATAGCAGGCCCGAAAGAGACCCAGTACTTC
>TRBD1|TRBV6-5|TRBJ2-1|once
CASRQGASSYNEQFF
TGTGCCAGCAGACAGGGGGCTAGCTCCTACAATGAGCAGTTCTTC
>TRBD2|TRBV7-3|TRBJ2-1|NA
CASSLRGSSYNEQFF
TGTGCCAGCAGCTTGCGCGGGAGCTCCTACAATGAGCAGTTCTTC
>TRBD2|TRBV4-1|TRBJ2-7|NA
CASSQDGTSGSEQYF
TGCGCCAGCAGCCAAGATGGGACTAGCGGGAGCGAGCAGTACTTC
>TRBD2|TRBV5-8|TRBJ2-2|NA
CASSFSGSGGELFF
TGTGCCAGCAGCTTTAGCGGGAGTGGCGGGGAGCTGTTTTTT
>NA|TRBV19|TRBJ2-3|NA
CASSISPGTDTQYF
TGTGCCAGTAGTATCTCCCCAGGAACAGATACGCAGTATTTT
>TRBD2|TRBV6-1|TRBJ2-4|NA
CASSERVAGGPGKNIQYF
TGTGCCAGCAGTGAAAGAGTAGCGGGAGGGCCTGGCAAAAACATTCAGTACTTC
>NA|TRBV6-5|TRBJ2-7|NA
CASTSTGYEQYF
TGTGCCAGCACCTCGACGGGGTACGAGCAGTACTTC
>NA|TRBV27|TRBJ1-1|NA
CASSPRGLDTEAFF
TGTGCCAGCAGCCCCCGGGGGCTGGACACTGAAGCTTTCTTT
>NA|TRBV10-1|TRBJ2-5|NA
CASSRDNQETQYF
TGCGCCAGCAGTCGGGACAACCAAGAGACCCAGTACTTC
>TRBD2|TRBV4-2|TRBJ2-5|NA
CASSQGLAGETQYF
TGTGCCAGCAGCCAAGGACTAGCGGGAGAGACCCAGTACTTC
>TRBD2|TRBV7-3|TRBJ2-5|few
CASSWTSGRAQETQYF
TGTGCCAGCAGCTGGACTAGCGGGAGGGCCCAAGAGACCCAGTACTTC
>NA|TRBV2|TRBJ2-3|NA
CASSEPDTQYF
TGTGCCAGCAGTGAACCAGATACGCAGTATTTT
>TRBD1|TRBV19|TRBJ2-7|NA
CASSVRGQGYEQYF
TGTGCCAGTAGTGTCAGAGGACAGGGTTACGAGCAGTACTTC
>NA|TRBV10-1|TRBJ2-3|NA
CASSEASTDTQYF
TGCGCCAGCAGTGAGGCTAGCACAGATACGCAGTATTTT
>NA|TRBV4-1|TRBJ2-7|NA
CASSQEFGSPYEQYF
TGCGCCAGCAGCCAAGAATTCGGCTCTCCCTACGAGCAGTACTTC
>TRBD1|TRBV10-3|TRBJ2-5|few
CAISDRGKTQYF
TGTGCCATCAGTGACAGGGGGAAGACCCAGTACTTC
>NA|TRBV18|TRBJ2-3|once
CASSPLAASTDTQYF
TGTGCCAGCTCACCATTAGCGGCTAGCACAGATACGCAGTATTTT
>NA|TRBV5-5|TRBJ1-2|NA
CASSFTGAGYTF
TGTGCCAGCAGCTTCACGGGGGCTGGCTACACCTTC
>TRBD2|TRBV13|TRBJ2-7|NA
CASSFFGTSGRRSYEQYF
TGTGCCAGCAGCTTCTTCGGGACTAGCGGGAGGCGGTCCTACGAGCAGTACTTC
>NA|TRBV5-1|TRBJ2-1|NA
CASSLALANYNEQFF
TGCGCCAGCAGCTTGGCATTGGCCAACTACAATGAGCAGTTCTTC
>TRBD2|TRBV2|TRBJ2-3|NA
CASRVFAGVTDTQYF
TGTGCCAGCAGAGTTTTTGCGGGAGTCACAGATACGCAGTATTTT
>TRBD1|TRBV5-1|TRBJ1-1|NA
CASSLGGQGTEAFF
TGCGCCAGCAGCTTGGGGGGACAGGGCACTGAAGCTTTCTTT
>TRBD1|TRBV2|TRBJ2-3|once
CASSEGQGTQYF
TGTGCCAGCAGTGAGGGACAGGGGACGCAGTATTTT
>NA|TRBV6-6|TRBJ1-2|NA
CASSYSSRYGYTF
TGTGCCAGCAGTTACTCGTCGAGATATGGCTACACCTTC